What follows are 8 T cell receptor beta chains derived from one specimen sequenced in a study of beta chain features in type 1 diabetes. These receptors have no identified antigens. General study findings and limits: TCRB CDR3 length was moderately but significantly reduced in all four CD4+ subsets of Type 1 diabetes patients.

Of the isolated RNA, all was reverse transcribed, and so the sequenced material was expressed TCRB transcripts. Assay used: immunoSEQ multiplex PCR; TCRdb lists only in-frame clones, some missing. This sample has 200,000 to 300,000 clones, with roughly a tenth found just once. Sequenced material: naive CD4+ T cells from blood. The receptor set was obtained from a man aged 30-40 years with type 1 diabetes.

This clone has a handful of counts. The chain uses TRBV9 and TRBJ2-2; perhaps TRBD2 as D (5 bases). V was shortened by 0 bases and J by 9 bases, with 12 bases between the two germline ends. The CDR3 has 14 amino acids. Germline assignment: CDR1 SGDLS and CDR2 YYNGEE. The CDR3 nucleotides read TGTGCCAGCAGCGTAGGGCCAGGAGGCCGGGAGCTGTTTTTT. This translates into CASSVGPGGRELFF.

The CDR3 bases are TGTGCCAGTGTCCAAGACAACCAATTAACGGAGTTCTTC. Protein product: CASVQDNQLTEFF. The V gene is TRBV19, the J gene TRBJ2-1, with D uncertain. Trimming took off 8 bases at V and 14 bases at J, with 22 bases between the two ends. This CDR3 is built from 13 residues. The germline V gene has CDR1 LNHDA and CDR2 SQIVND (reference sequence).

In this sample, this clone turned up a few times. The J gene is TRBJ1-2, the V gene TRBV18; possibly TRBD1 for D (5 bases). Trimming shortened V by 0 bases and J by 0 bases, and 11 bases separated the two germline ends. Germline V gene sequence: CDR1 KGHSH, CDR2 LQKENI. The CDR3 runs to 16 residues. The CDR3 here is CASSPPGGPSNYGYTF. The CDR3 DNA reads TGTGCCAGCTCACCACCGGGGGGTCCTTCTAACTATGGCTACACCTTC.

This chain links TRBV27 with TRBJ2-7; TRBD1 matches 7 bases. With 2 bases clipped from V and 2 bases from J, the junction kept 3 bases outside the gene matches. The germline V gene encodes CDR1 MNHEY and CDR2 SMNVEV (reference sequence). The CDR3 covers 14 residues. The CDR3, as DNA: TGTGCCAGCAGTTTAATGGGACAGCCCTACGAGCAGTACTTC. Its translation is CASSLMGQPYEQYF.

This clone was picked up a small number of times. The chain carries TRBV7-2 and TRBJ2-7; 11 nucleotides match TRBD2. The ends lost 6 bases at V and 2 bases at J; junction bases unmatched: 6. The CDR3 is 15 amino acids. The germline CDR1 and CDR2 sequences are SGHTA and FQGNSA. CDR3 DNA: TGTGCCAGCAGTATAACTAGCGGGAGAACCTACGAGCAGTACTTC. Residues: CASSITSGRTYEQYF. The whole variable domain, remainder taken from reference TRBV7-2 and TRBJ2-7, is GAGVSQSPSNKVTEKGKDVELRCDPISGHTALYWYRQSLGQGLEFLIYFQGNSAPDKSGLPSDRFSAERTGGSVSTLTIQRTQQEDSAVYLCASSITSGRTYEQYFGPGTRLTVT.

The chain uses TRBV9 and TRBJ2-3, with 9 bases identical to TRBD1. V lost 3 bases and J lost 4; bases outside the gene matches: 6. The CDR3 contains 15 residues. Germline V gene lookup returns CDR1 SGDLS and CDR2 YYNGEE. In DNA form, the CDR3 reads TGTGCCAGCAGCGGGGGGACAGGGATCGCAGATACGCAGTATTTT. This translates into CASSGGTGIADTQYF.

This clone was recorded a few times. The chain uses TRBV2 and TRBJ2-1; D possibly corresponds to TRBD2 (5 bases). The CDR3 sequence is 13 residues long. The V end lost 10 bases, the J end lost 7 bases, and 17 bases lay between the germline ends. Germline V gene sequence: CDR1 SNHLY, CDR2 FYNNEI. The CDR3 is CATGKAGANEQFF. As DNA, the CDR3 is TGTGCCACCGGGAAAGCAGGTGCAAATGAGCAGTTCTTC.

This clone occurred a few times. The rearrangement uses TRBV9 and TRBJ2-5; 14 bases align to TRBD2. V lost 3 bases to trimming and J lost 5 bases; unmatched junction nucleotides: 3. The CDR3 covers 15 residues. Germline V gene data show CDR1 as SGDLS and CDR2 as YYNGEE. The CDR3 DNA reads TGTGCCAGCAGCGAGGGGACTAGCGGGGGTGAGACCCAGTACTTC. This translates into CASSEGTSGGETQYF.